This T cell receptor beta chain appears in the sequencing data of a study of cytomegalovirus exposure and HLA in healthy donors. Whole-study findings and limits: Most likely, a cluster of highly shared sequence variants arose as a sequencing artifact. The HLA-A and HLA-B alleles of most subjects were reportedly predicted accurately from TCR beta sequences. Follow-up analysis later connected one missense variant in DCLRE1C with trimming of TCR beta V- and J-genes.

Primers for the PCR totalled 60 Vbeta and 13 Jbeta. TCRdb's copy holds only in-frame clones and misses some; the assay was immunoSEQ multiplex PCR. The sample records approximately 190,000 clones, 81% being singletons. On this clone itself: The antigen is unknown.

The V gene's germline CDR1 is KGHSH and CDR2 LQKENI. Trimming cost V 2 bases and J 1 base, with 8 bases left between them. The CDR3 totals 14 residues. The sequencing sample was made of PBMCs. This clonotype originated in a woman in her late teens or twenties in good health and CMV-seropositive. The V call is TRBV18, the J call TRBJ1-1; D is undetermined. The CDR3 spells CASSPGRENTEAFF. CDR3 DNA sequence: TGTGCCAGCTCACCAGGACGGGAGAACACTGAAGCTTTCTTT. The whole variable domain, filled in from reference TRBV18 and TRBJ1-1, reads NAGVMQNPRHLVRRRGQEARLRCSPMKGHSHVYWYRQLPEEGLKFMVYLQKENIIDESGMPKERFSAEFPKEGPSILRIQQVVRGDSAAYFCASSPGRENTEAFFGQGTRLTVV.